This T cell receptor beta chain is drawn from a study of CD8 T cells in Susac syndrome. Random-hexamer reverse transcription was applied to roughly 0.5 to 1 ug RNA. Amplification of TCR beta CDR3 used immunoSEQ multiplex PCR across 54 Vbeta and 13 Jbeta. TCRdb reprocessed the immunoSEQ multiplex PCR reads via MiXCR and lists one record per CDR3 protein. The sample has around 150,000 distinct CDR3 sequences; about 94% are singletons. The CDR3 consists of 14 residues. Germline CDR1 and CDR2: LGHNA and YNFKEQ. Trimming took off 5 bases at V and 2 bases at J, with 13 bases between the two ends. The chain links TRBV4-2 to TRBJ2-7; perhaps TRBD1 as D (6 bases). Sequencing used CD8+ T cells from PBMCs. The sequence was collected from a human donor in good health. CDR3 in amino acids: CASSVADRTYEQYF. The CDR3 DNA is TGTGCCAGCAGCGTCGCGGACAGAACCTACGAGCAGTACTTC.